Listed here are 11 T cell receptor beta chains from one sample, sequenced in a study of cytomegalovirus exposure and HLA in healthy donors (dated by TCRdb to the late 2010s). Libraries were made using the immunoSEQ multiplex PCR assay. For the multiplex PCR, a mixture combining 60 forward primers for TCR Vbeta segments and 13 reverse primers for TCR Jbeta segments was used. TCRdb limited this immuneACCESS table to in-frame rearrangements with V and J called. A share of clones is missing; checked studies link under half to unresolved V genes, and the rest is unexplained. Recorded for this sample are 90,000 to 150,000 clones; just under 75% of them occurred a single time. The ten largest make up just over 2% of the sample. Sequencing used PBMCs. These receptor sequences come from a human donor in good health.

The CDR3 loop reads CASRSQGARNTEAFF. DNA for the CDR3: TGTGCCAGCAGGTCCCAGGGCGCGCGGAACACTGAAGCTTTCTTT. The V gene is TRBV28, the J gene TRBJ1-1; possible D gene TRBD1, 5 bases. CDR3 size: 15 residues. Looked up from germline, CDR1 is MDHEN and CDR2 is SYDVKM. The V and J ends lost 6 bases and 1 base respectively, with 15 bases between them.

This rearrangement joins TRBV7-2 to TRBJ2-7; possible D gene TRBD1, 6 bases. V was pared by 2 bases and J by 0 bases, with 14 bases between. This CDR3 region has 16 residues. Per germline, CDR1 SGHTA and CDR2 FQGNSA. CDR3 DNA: TGTGCCAGCAGCTTATCGGCGACAGGTGCCTCCTACGAGCAGTACTTC. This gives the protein CASSLSATGASYEQYF.

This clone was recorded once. CDR3 residues: CASRRGREDYEQYF. The CDR3 DNA reads TGTGCCAGCAGGCGGGGACGGGAGGACTACGAGCAGTACTTC. The gene calls are TRBV27 and TRBJ2-7; 7 positions match TRBD2. This CDR3 comprises 14 residues. From germline, CDR1 is MNHEY and CDR2 SMNVEV (reference sequence). The junction had 8 bases not matched to a gene; V was cut back by 6 bases and J by 3 bases.

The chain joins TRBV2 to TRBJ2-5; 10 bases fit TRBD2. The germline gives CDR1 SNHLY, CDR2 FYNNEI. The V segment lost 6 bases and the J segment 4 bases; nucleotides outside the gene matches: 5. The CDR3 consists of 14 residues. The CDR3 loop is CASRTSGISETQYF. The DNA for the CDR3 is TGTGCCAGCAGAACTAGCGGGATATCAGAGACCCAGTACTTC.

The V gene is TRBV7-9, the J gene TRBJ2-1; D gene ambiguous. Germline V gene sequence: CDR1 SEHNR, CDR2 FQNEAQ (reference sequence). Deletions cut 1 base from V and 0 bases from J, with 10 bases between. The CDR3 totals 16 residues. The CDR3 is CASSLEHWSSYNEQFF. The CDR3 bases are TGTGCCAGCAGCTTAGAACATTGGAGCTCCTACAATGAGCAGTTCTTC.

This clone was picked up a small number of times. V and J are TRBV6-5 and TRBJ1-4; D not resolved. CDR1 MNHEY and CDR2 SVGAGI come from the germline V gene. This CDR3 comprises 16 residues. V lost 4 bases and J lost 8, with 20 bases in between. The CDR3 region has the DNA TGTGCCAGCAGTTCCCCGTCGGGTCCAGTGAGGGAAAAACTGTTTTTT. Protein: CASSSPSGPVREKLFF.

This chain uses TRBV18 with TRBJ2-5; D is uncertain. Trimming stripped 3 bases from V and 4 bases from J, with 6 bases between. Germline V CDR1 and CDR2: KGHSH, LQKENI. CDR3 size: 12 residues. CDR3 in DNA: TGTGCCAGCTCACCGCACAGAGAGACCCAGTACTTC. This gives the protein CASSPHRETQYF.

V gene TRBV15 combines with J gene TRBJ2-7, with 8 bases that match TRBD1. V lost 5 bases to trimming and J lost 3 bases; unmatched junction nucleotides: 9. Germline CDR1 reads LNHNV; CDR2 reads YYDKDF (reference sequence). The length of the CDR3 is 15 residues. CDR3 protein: CATSEGRGQGYEQYF. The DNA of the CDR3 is TGTGCCACCAGCGAGGGCAGGGGGCAGGGCTACGAGCAGTACTTC. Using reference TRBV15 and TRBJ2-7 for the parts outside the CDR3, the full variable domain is DAMVIQNPRYQVTQFGKPVTLSCSQTLNHNVMYWYQQKSSQAPKLLFHYYDKDFNNEADTPDNFQSRRPNTSFCFLDIRSPGLGDTAMYLCATSEGRGQGYEQYFGPGTRLTVT.

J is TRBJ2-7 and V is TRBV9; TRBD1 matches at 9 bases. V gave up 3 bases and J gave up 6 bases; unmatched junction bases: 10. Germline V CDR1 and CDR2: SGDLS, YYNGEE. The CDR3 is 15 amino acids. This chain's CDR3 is CASSGHRGRSSEQYF. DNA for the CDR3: TGTGCCAGCAGCGGCCACAGGGGGCGTTCGAGCGAGCAGTACTTC. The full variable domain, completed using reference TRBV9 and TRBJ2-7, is DSGVTQTPKHLITATGQRVTLRCSPRSGDLSVYWYQQSLDQGLQFLIQYYNGEERAKGNILERFSAQQFPDLHSELNLSSLELGDSALYFCASSGHRGRSSEQYFGPGTRLTVT.

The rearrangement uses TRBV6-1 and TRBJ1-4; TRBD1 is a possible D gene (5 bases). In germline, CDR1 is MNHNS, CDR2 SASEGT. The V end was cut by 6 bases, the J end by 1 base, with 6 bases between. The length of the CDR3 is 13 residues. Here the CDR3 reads CASRQGTNEKLFF. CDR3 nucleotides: TGTGCCAGCAGGCAGGGAACTAATGAAAAACTGTTTTTT.

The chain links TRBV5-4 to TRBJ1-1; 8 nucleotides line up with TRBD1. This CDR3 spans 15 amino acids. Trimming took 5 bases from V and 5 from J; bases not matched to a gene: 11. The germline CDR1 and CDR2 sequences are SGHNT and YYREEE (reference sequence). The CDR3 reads CASSSPQGARTEAFF. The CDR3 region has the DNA TGTGCCAGCAGTTCCCCCCAGGGGGCAAGGACTGAAGCTTTCTTT.